This T cell receptor (beta chain) was recovered during a study of cytotoxic CD8 clonotypes in ibrutinib-treated CLL. Sequencing was designed to attain a depth spanning 1 in 200,000 to 1 in 1 million T cells. Sequencing was performed with immunoSEQ multiplex PCR; in TCRdb, only in-frame clones are kept and a portion is missing. The sample lists 200,000 or so clones, over 65% occurring once. The TCR beta libraries used 1.5 to 2 micrograms of genomic DNA that came from cryopreserved PBMCs. CDR3 length equals 16 residues. The ends were cut back, 4 bases at V and 0 bases at J, with 15 bases in the middle. The germline V gene has CDR1 SGHVS and CDR2 FQNEAQ.

This chain connects TRBV7-8 to TRBJ1-2; TRBD1 might be the D (6 bases). This sequence was found in a human donor with chronic lymphocytic leukemia. The specimen comprised PBMCs, sampled after 12 months of ibrutinib treatment. Here the CDR3 reads CASSSDSPGANYGYTF. As DNA, the CDR3 is TGTGCCAGCAGCTCGGACAGTCCCGGAGCTAACTATGGCTACACCTTC.